This T cell receptor beta chain was profiled in a study of shared clonotypes between healthy human individuals. Caucasian adults living in Nashville, Tennessee, provided all samples. Overall study findings and caveats: Apart from blood, nothing was sampled; tissue repertoires likely differ.

The trim removed 7 bases at V and 3 bases at J, leaving 5 bases unmatched. Germline assignment: CDR1 SGHRS and CDR2 YFSETQ. CDR3 size: 14 residues. The protocol was immunoSEQ multiplex PCR, while the TCRdb copy is restricted to in-frame clones and leaves out a portion. The sample lists under 1,100,000 clones; about three quarters were seen once. This clone has only a few counts. Antigen specificity is unknown. V gene TRBV5-1 combines with J gene TRBJ2-3, with 10 bases identical to TRBD1. The clonotype was recovered from a man younger than 30 in good health. Sequenced: memory CD4+ T cells sorted from blood. The subset here: CD45RA-negative fraction. CDR3 in amino acids: CASAGQGNTDTQYF. The CDR3, as DNA: TGCGCCAGCGCGGGACAGGGGAATACAGATACGCAGTATTTT.